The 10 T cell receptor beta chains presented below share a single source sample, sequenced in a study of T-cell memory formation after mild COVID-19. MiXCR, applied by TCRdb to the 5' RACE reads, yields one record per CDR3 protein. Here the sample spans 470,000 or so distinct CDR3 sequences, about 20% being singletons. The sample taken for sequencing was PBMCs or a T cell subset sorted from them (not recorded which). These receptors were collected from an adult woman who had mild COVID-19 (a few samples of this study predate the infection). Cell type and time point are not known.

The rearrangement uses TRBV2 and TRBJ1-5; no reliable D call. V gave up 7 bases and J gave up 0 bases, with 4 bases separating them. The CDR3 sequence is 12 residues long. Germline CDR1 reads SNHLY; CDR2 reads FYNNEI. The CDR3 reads CASKPSNQPQHF. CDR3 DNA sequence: TGTGCCAGCAAACCTAGCAATCAGCCCCAGCATTTT.

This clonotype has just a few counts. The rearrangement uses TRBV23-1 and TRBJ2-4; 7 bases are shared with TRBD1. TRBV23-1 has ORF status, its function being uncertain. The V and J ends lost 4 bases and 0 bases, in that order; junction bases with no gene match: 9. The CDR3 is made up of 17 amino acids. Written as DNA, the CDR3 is TGCGCCAGCAGTCTCCGCGACAGGGCTGTAGCCAAAAACATTCAGTACTTC. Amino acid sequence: CASSLRDRAVAKNIQYF.

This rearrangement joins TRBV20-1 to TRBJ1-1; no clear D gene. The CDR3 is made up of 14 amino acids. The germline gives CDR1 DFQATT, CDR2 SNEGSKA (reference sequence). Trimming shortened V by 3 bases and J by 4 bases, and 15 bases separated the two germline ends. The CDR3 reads CSASVARKGTEAFF. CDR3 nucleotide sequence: TGCAGTGCTAGTGTGGCTCGTAAGGGCACTGAAGCTTTCTTT.

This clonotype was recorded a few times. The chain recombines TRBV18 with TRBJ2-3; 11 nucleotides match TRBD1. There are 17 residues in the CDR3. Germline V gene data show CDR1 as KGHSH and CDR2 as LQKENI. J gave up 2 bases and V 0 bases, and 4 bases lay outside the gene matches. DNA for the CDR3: TGTGCCAGCTCACCACCGGTGGGACAGGGGGTCACAGATACGCAGTATTTT. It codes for CASSPPVGQGVTDTQYF.

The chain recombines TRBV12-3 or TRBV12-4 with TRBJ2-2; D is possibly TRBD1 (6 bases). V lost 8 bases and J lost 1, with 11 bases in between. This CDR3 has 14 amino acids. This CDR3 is CASVGAVNTGELFF. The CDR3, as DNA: TGTGCCAGCGTGGGGGCAGTGAACACCGGGGAGCTGTTTTTT.

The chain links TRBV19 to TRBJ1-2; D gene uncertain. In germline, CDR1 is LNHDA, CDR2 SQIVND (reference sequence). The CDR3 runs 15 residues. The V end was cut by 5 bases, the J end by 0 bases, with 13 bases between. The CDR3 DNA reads TGTGCCAGTAGTCTTCAGGCGGGCGCTAACTATGGCTACACCTTC. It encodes CASSLQAGANYGYTF.

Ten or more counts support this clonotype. The CDR3 is CASSQGLSGVYNEQFF. The CDR3, as DNA: TGCGCCAGCAGCCAAGGGCTTAGTGGCGTATACAATGAGCAGTTCTTC. The chain uses TRBV4-3 and TRBJ2-1, with D hard to call. V was trimmed by 1 base and J by 4 bases, leaving 14 bases between them. The CDR3 extends over 16 amino acids. CDR1 and CDR2 (germline): LGHNA, YSLEER.

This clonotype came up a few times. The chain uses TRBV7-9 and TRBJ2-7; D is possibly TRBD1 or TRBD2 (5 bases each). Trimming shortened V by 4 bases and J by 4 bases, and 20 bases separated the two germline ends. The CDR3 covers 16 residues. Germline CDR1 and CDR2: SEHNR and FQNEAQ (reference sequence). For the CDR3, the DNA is TGTGCCAGCAGCTATAGACCGGGACCGACGAATTACGAGCAGTACTTC. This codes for CASSYRPGPTNYEQYF.

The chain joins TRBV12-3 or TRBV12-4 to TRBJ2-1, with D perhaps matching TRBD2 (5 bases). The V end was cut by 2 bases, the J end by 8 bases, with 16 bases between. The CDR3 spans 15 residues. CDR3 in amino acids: CASSLLSGALHEQFF. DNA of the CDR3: TGTGCCAGCAGTTTACTGAGCGGAGCCCTACATGAGCAGTTCTTC.

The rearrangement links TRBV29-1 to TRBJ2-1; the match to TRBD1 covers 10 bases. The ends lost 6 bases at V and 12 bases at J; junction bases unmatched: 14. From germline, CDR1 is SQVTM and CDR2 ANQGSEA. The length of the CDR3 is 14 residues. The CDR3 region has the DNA TGCAGCGTGCCGGGACAGGGGCCCCTCAGGGGGCAGTTCTTC. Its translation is CSVPGQGPLRGQFF.